A single sample is the source of the 28 T cell receptor beta chains below, sequenced in a study of blood T cells in healthy people across ages. Using a J-beta primer mix together with a sample-barcoded 5' primer, a second PCR was run for roughly 6 to 12 cycles. TCRdb re-derived calls from the 5' RACE reads in MiXCR, one entry per CDR3 protein. Of roughly 790,000 distinct CDR3 sequences in the sample, 40% to 45% were seen once. The source material was blood. The source is a woman aged 55-69 years in good health.

The genes are TRBV9 and TRBJ2-1, with D uncertain. V was shortened by 0 bases and J by 0 bases, with 7 bases between the two germline ends. This CDR3 is 15 amino acids long. Germline lookup yields CDR1 SGDLS and CDR2 YYNGEE. The CDR3 loop reads CASSVVESSYNEQFF. The CDR3 nucleotides are TGTGCCAGCAGCGTAGTTGAGAGCTCCTACAATGAGCAGTTCTTC.

This clonotype was counted ten times or more. The chain carries TRBV20-1 and TRBJ2-4, with D tentatively TRBD2 (7 bases). This CDR3 is 14 amino acids long. Trimming removed 5 bases at V and 0 bases at J, with 11 bases between. CDR1 and CDR2 (germline): DFQATT, SNEGSKA (reference sequence). In nucleotides, the CDR3 is TGCAGTGCTTCCGGGGGGCTAGCCAAAAACATTCAGTACTTC. Translated, it gives CSASGGLAKNIQYF.

This clonotype has just one count. This chain links TRBV6-1 with TRBJ2-1, with D tentatively TRBD2 (6 bases). Germline V gives CDR1 MNHNS, CDR2 SASEGT. The CDR3 has 17 amino acids. The V end lost 3 bases, the J end lost 7 bases, and 22 bases lay between the germline ends. The CDR3 loop is CASSDPLVRVAENEQFF. CDR3 in DNA: TGTGCCAGCAGTGATCCCCTGGTCAGGGTAGCGGAGAATGAGCAGTTCTTC.

The V call is TRBV19, the J call TRBJ1-2; D might be TRBD1 (6 bases). The length of the CDR3 is 16 residues. Germline values: CDR1 LNHDA, CDR2 SQIVND (reference sequence). V was pared by 7 bases and J by 6 bases, with 24 bases between. CDR3 sequence reads: CASTLGGGARIDGYTF. In DNA form, the CDR3 reads TGTGCCAGTACCCTCGGCGGGGGCGCCCGAATAGATGGCTACACCTTC.

In its sample, this clonotype was seen a few times. This chain links TRBV20-1 with TRBJ2-3, with 9 bases fitting TRBD1. Germline CDR1 DFQATT, CDR2 SNEGSKA (reference sequence). V trimming: 3 bases; J trimming: 4 bases; junction bases outside the gene matches: 14. The CDR3 extends over 17 amino acids. In DNA form, the CDR3 reads TGCAGTGCTAGCTACAGGGGGCAGGTTGGGTTAGCAGATACGCAGTATTTT. This gives the protein CSASYRGQVGLADTQYF.

There are a few counts of this clonotype. The chain combines TRBV29-1 with TRBJ1-4; D remains ambiguous. There are 13 residues in the CDR3. V lost 6 bases and J 8 bases, leaving 16 bases between the germline ends. Germline CDR1 reads SQVTM; CDR2 reads ANQGSEA. In DNA form, the CDR3 reads TGCAGCGTCCACTCCGGGGAAGGAGAAAAACTGTTTTTT. As protein: CSVHSGEGEKLFF. Full variable domain (outside the CDR3, taken from reference TRBV29-1 and TRBJ1-4): SAVISQKPSRDICQRGTSLTIQCQVDSQVTMMFWYRQQPGQSLTLIATANQGSEATYESGFVIDKFPISRPNLTFSTLTVSNMSPEDSSIYLCSVHSGEGEKLFFGSGTQLSVL.

Of note for this clonotype: One end of the junction varies from germline; a read error may be responsible. The chain has TRBV20-1 and TRBJ2-3; 12 nucleotides match TRBD2. Germline assignment: CDR1 DFQATT and CDR2 SNEGSKA (reference sequence). CDR3 length: 17 residues. The CDR3 DNA reads as TGCAGTGCTTCAGGGACTAGCGGGCCGGTGCGTACAGCTACGCAGTATTTT. This encodes CSASGTSGPVRTATQYF.

The chain recombines TRBV12-5 with TRBJ1-6, with 7 bases lining up with TRBD1. V lost 0 bases and J lost 7; bases outside the gene matches: 6. This CDR3 region has 16 residues. CDR1 is LGHNT, CDR2 FRNRAP, per germline. The CDR3 sequence is CASGLVLGQINSPLHF. For the CDR3, the DNA is TGTGCTAGTGGTTTGGTACTGGGACAGATCAATTCACCCCTCCACTTT.

V is TRBV5-1 and J is TRBJ1-6; D is undetermined. Germline CDR1 SGHRS, CDR2 YFSETQ. The CDR3 extends over 12 amino acids. The V end was cut by 4 bases, the J end by 7 bases, with 6 bases between. Here the CDR3 reads CASSPENSPLHF. DNA of the CDR3: TGCGCCAGCAGCCCTGAAAATTCACCCCTCCACTTT.

The chain couples TRBV10-3 to TRBJ2-1; 9 nucleotides match TRBD2. CDR3 length equals 15 residues. Germline V gene data show CDR1 as ENHRY and CDR2 as SYGVKD. J was trimmed by 6 bases and V by 4 bases; bases with no gene match: 7. This CDR3 is CAISGGLTSGNEQFF. As DNA, the CDR3 is TGTGCCATCAGTGGGGGGTTGACTAGCGGCAATGAGCAGTTCTTC.

The gene calls are TRBV19 and TRBJ1-1; D is ambiguous. This CDR3 has 13 residues. Trimming removed 9 bases at V and 4 bases at J, with 15 bases between. Germline CDR1 reads LNHDA; CDR2 reads SQIVND (reference sequence). CDR3 residues: CASSTRTTTEAFF. The CDR3 DNA sequence: TGTGCCAGCTCGACACGAACAACCACTGAAGCTTTCTTT.

The gene calls are TRBV4-2 and TRBJ2-3; either TRBD1 or TRBD2 may fit D (7 bases each). CDR1 is LGHNA, CDR2 YNFKEQ, per germline. Trimming shortened V by 0 bases and J by 11 bases, and 21 bases separated the two germline ends. The CDR3 has 16 residues. The CDR3 coding sequence is TGTGCCAGCAGCCAAGATTGGGGGGGGACAGACCGTGGGCAGTATTTT. Protein: CASSQDWGGTDRGQYF.

This clonotype came up a few times. CDR3 sequence reads: CATTETGGFTEAFF. The CDR3 coding sequence is TGTGCCACTACCGAAACAGGGGGCTTCACTGAAGCTTTCTTT. The V and J genes are TRBV7-9 and TRBJ1-1; TRBD1 agrees at 9 bases. In germline, CDR1 is SEHNR, CDR2 FQNEAQ (reference sequence). V trimming: 10 bases; J trimming: 4 bases; junction bases outside the gene matches: 10. This CDR3 is 14 amino acids long. Full variable domain (missing parts from reference TRBV7-9 and TRBJ1-1): DTGVSQNPRHKITKRGQNVTFRCDPISEHNRLYWYRQTLGQGPEFLTYFQNEAQLEKSRLLSDRFSAERPKGSFSTLEIQRTEQGDSAMYLCATTETGGFTEAFFGQGTRLTVV.

V is TRBV19 and J is TRBJ1-5; tentative D call: TRBD1 (5 bases). Trimming removed 5 bases at V and 3 bases at J, with 14 bases between. Germline lookup yields CDR1 LNHDA and CDR2 SQIVND (reference sequence). This CDR3 comprises 15 residues. The CDR3 region has the DNA TGTGCCAGTAGTCCCAAGGAGGGGCCCAATCAGCCCCAGCATTTT. Residues: CASSPKEGPNQPQHF.

In its sample, this clonotype was seen a few times. This rearrangement joins TRBV9 to TRBJ2-5; TRBD1 matches 9 bases. The CDR3 extends over 15 amino acids. V shed 2 bases and J 4 bases; nucleotides not matched to a gene: 6. CDR1 is SGDLS, CDR2 YYNGEE, per germline. CDR3 amino acids: CASSVGQGGLETQYF. As DNA, the CDR3 is TGTGCCAGCAGCGTGGGACAGGGTGGATTAGAGACCCAGTACTTC.

This clonotype was seen a few times. The V gene is TRBV6-6, the J gene TRBJ2-7, with a possible D match to TRBD2 (6 bases). CDR3 length equals 16 residues. Germline CDR1 reads MNHNY; CDR2 reads SVGAGI (reference sequence). V was trimmed by 5 bases and J by 0 bases, leaving 17 bases between them. The CDR3, as DNA: TGTGCCAGCAGTGCCCCCGGGAGAAGTACCTCCTACGAGCAGTACTTC. Residues: CASSAPGRSTSYEQYF.

This clonotype turned up a few times. A read error may account for a junction end that differs from germline. The chain joins TRBV27 to TRBJ2-7; D gene unclear. Germline V gene data show CDR1 as MNHEY and CDR2 as SMNVEV (reference sequence). CDR3 size: 11 residues. The CDR3 spells CTSSHRAEQYF. The CDR3 bases are TGTACCAGCAGCCACCGAGCCGAGCAGTACTTC.

The J gene is TRBJ2-3, the V gene TRBV5-5, with D tentatively TRBD2 (5 bases). Germline CDR1 and CDR2: SGHKS and YYEKEE (reference sequence). V gave up 4 bases and J gave up 2 bases, with 11 bases separating them. The CDR3 sequence is 14 residues long. This CDR3 reads CASSATRPTDTQYF. CDR3 nucleotides: TGTGCCAGCAGCGCTACTAGGCCCACAGATACGCAGTATTTT.

The sample holds many counts of this clonotype. The chain carries TRBV2 and TRBJ2-4, with D hard to call. The CDR3 has 13 residues. Per the germline V gene, CDR1 is SNHLY and CDR2 is FYNNEI. Trimming removed 6 bases from V and 1 base from J, with 7 bases in between. CDR3 region: CASRELAKNIQYF. CDR3 DNA: TGTGCCAGCAGAGAACTCGCCAAAAACATTCAGTACTTC. The full variable domain, with the rest looked up from reference TRBV2 and TRBJ2-4, is EPEVTQTPSHQVTQMGQEVILRCVPISNHLYFYWYRQILGQKVEFLVSFYNNEISEKSEIFDDQFSVERPDGSNFTLKIRSTKLEDSAMYFCASRELAKNIQYFGAGTRLSVL.

The chain combines TRBV20-1 with TRBJ1-1; weak D call: TRBD1 (5 bases). The CDR3 has 17 residues. V lost 0 bases and J lost 0, with 17 bases in between. Germline V lookup: CDR1 DFQATT, CDR2 SNEGSKA (reference sequence). The CDR3: CSARDLRFGTVNTEAFF. CDR3 nucleotides: TGCAGTGCTAGAGATCTCAGATTCGGGACGGTGAACACTGAAGCTTTCTTT.

This chain uses TRBV29-1 with TRBJ2-7; D is ambiguous. Deletions cut 1 base from V and 1 base from J, with 8 bases between. CDR3 length equals 13 residues. Germline assignment: CDR1 SQVTM and CDR2 ANQGSEA. The CDR3, as DNA: TGCAGCGTTGAAGGGGCCCGATCCTACGAGCAGTACTTC. Encoded protein: CSVEGARSYEQYF.

The rearrangement joins TRBV12-3 or TRBV12-4 to TRBJ1-2; weak D call: TRBD1 (5 bases). The CDR3 is 12 amino acids. Trimming shortened V by 3 bases and J by 7 bases, and 9 bases separated the two germline ends. CDR3 amino acids: CASSFMDTGYTF. CDR3 DNA sequence: TGTGCCAGCAGTTTCATGGACACTGGCTACACCTTC.

The gene calls are TRBV20-1 and TRBJ1-2, with a possible D match to TRBD1 (6 bases). Between the trimmed V and J ends, which lost 1 base and 2 bases, there was a span of 8 bases. The CDR3 runs 13 residues. The germline V gene encodes CDR1 DFQATT and CDR2 SNEGSKA (reference sequence). DNA for the CDR3: TGCAGTGCTAGAGCTGGACAGAACTATGGCTACACCTTC. It translates to CSARAGQNYGYTF.

This clonotype was counted a few times. The CDR3 sequence is CASSYTGTNTFITDTQYF. The CDR3 bases are TGTGCCAGCAGTTACACCGGGACTAACACATTTATTACAGATACGCAGTATTTT. The V and J genes are TRBV14 and TRBJ2-3; 7 positions agree with TRBD2. V lost 6 bases, J lost 3 bases, and 18 bases stayed unmatched. The CDR3 contains 18 residues. Germline V gene lookup returns CDR1 SGHDN and CDR2 FVKESK. Full variable domain (rest looked up from reference TRBV14 and TRBJ2-3): EAGVTQFPSHSVIEKGQTVTLRCDPISGHDNLYWYRRVMGKEIKFLLHFVKESKQDESGMPNNRFLAERTGGTYSTLKVQPAELEDSGVYFCASSYTGTNTFITDTQYFGPGTRLTVL.

V gene TRBV3-1 combines with J gene TRBJ2-1; 7 bases are a match to TRBD1. The germline V gene encodes CDR1 LGHDT and CDR2 YNNKEL (reference sequence). The CDR3 runs 15 residues. V trimming: 6 bases; J trimming: 7 bases; junction bases outside the gene matches: 12. CDR3 loop: CASRQERGRFNEQFF. The DNA of the CDR3 is TGTGCCAGCAGACAGGAAAGGGGGCGCTTTAATGAGCAGTTCTTC.

The chain joins TRBV2 to TRBJ2-7; TRBD2 aligns across 7 bases. Near its end, the DNA agrees better with TRBJ2-4, so the J call may be wrong. This CDR3 region has 15 residues. Per germline, CDR1 SNHLY and CDR2 FYNNEI. The CDR3 protein is CASSVGGTVLNIQYF. For the CDR3, the DNA is TGTGCCAGCAGTGTGGGGGGGACGGTCCTAAACATTCAGTACTTC.

This clonotype appeared many times. V and J are TRBV18 and TRBJ1-2; a possible D gene is TRBD1 (5 bases). The CDR3 sequence is 14 residues long. Germline V gives CDR1 KGHSH, CDR2 LQKENI. The ends were cut back, 4 bases at V and 4 bases at J, with 13 bases in the middle. Here the CDR3 reads CASSQADSSYGYTF. DNA of the CDR3: TGTGCCAGCTCACAAGCCGACAGTTCCTATGGCTACACCTTC.

There are a few counts of this clonotype. This chain links TRBV7-2 with TRBJ2-5; the D gene is possibly TRBD2 (5 bases). The length of the CDR3 is 14 residues. The ends were cut back, 2 bases at V and 4 bases at J, with 11 bases in the middle. Germline V gene lookup returns CDR1 SGHTA and CDR2 FQGNSA. CDR3 nucleotide sequence: TGTGCCAGCAGCTTACCCGCTAGCACAGAGACCCAGTACTTC. Translated, it gives CASSLPASTETQYF.